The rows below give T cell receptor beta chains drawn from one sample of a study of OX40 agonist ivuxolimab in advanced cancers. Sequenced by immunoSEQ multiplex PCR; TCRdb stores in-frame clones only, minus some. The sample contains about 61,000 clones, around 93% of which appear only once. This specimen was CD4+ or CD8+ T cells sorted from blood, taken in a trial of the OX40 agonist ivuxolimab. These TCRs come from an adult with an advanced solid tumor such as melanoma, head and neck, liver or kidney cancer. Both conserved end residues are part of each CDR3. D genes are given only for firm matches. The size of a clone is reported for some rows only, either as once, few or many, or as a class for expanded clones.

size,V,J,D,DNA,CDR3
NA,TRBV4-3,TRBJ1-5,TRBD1,TGCGCTAGCAGCCAAGATTGGGCAGGGGGCAAAAGCAATCAGCCCCAGCATTTT,CASSQDWAGGKSNQPQHF
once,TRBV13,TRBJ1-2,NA,TGTGCCAGCAGCTTAGTTCTTGGACATGAAAAGACGGATGGCTACACCTTC,CASSLVLGHEKTDGYTF
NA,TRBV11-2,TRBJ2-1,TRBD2,TGTGCCAGCAGCCCCCACTGGACTAGCGGCCACAATGAGCAGTTCTTC,CASSPHWTSGHNEQFF
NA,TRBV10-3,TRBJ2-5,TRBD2,TGTGCCATCAGCCAAAGACTAGCGGGGGACCAAGAGACCCAGTACTTC,CAISQRLAGDQETQYF
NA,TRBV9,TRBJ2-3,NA,TGTGCCAGCAGCGTAGATTCAGATACGCAGTATTTT,CASSVDSDTQYF
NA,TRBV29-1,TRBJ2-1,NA,TGCAGCGTTAAGGGATGGGTTGGGGGTAATGAGCAGTTCTTC,CSVKGWVGGNEQFF
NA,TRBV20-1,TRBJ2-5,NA,TGCAGTGCCCAAGCCGTAGGGACCCAGTACTTC,CSAQAVGTQYF
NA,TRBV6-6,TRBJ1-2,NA,TGTGCCAGCAGATCTGGGGGGCGGCGGCTGTATGGCTACACCTTC,CASRSGGRRLYGYTF
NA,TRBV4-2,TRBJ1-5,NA,TGTGCCAGCAGCCAAGATCGACAGGTTCGGCCCCAGCATTTT,CASSQDRQVRPQHF
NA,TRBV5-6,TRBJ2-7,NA,TGTGCCAGCAGCTCAGGGAGCTCCTACGAGCAGTACTTC,CASSSGSSYEQYF
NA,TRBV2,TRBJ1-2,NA,TGTGCCAGCAGGTCTAAGGGGGTGATCTATGGCTACACCTTC,CASRSKGVIYGYTF
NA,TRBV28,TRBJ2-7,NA,TGTGCCAGCAGTTCCTTTTATAGGCTAGCGCCCTACGAGCAGTACTTC,CASSSFYRLAPYEQYF
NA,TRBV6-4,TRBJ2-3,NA,TGTGCCAGCAGTGAGGGCACAGATACGCAGTATTTT,CASSEGTDTQYF
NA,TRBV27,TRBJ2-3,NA,TGTGCCAGCAGTTTAAGGCCAGATACGCAGTATTTT,CASSLRPDTQYF
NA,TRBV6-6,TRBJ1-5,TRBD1,TGTGCCAACAGTTACCTTGGGACAGGAAGCAATCAGCCCCAGCATTTT,CANSYLGTGSNQPQHF
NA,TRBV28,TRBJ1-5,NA,TGTGCCAGCAGTTGGGGAGTGAATCAGCCCCAGCATTTT,CASSWGVNQPQHF
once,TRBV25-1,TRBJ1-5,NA,TGTGCCAGCAGTCGACGCGAGGATCAGCCCCAGCATTTT,CASSRREDQPQHF
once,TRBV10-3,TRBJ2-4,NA,TGTGCCATCGGCCAGGGCATACTAGCCAAAAACATTCAGTACTTC,CAIGQGILAKNIQYF
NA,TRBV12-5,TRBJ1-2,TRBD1,TGTGCTAGTGAATCCAGACCAGGGGGGTCTTGGAGCGGCTACACCTTC,CASESRPGGSWSGYTF
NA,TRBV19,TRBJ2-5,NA,TGTGCCAGTAGTAGCTATGAAGAGACCCAGTACTTC,CASSSYEETQYF
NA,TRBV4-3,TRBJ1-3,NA,TGCGCCAGCAGCCCCCATGACGTGGAGCCGCCTGGAAACACCATATATTTT,CASSPHDVEPPGNTIYF
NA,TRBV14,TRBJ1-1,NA,TGTGCCAGCAGCCAAGAAGGTGAGGGAACGAACACTGAAGCTTTCTTT,CASSQEGEGTNTEAFF
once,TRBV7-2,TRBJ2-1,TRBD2,TGTGCCAGCAGCTTTCTAGCGGTCTCCTACAATGAGCAGTTCTTC,CASSFLAVSYNEQFF
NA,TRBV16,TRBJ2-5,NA,TGTGCCAGCAGCCATTGGGGGCAAGAGACCCAGTACTTC,CASSHWGQETQYF
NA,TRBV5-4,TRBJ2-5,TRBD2,TGTGCCAGCAGCCCAGCGGGAGCGTGGGAGACCCAGTACTTC,CASSPAGAWETQYF
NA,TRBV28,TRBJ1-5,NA,TGTGCCAGCAGTTTAATTGCGGATGTGAATAACTTCAATCAGCCCCAGCATTTT,CASSLIADVNNFNQPQHF
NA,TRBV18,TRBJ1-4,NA,TGTGCCAGCTCACCTATAGCCATTGCCGACCGACCTGAAAAACTGTTTTTT,CASSPIAIADRPEKLFF
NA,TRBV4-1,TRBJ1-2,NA,TGCGCCAGCAGCCCCCGATGGGGGGACTATGGCTACACCTTC,CASSPRWGDYGYTF